The clone carrying this T cell receptor (beta chain) came up once. What it binds is unknown. The data are from a study of shared clonotypes between healthy human individuals. On the study more broadly: CD4 naive and memory got three plates each, CD8 naive two, CD8 memory one. Overall study results and limits: An effect of sequencing depth on clonotype sharing among donors was expected. Four donors shared around 5.2% of their naive CD4 clonotypes.

As defined, naive CD8 cells were CD45RO-negative and positively selected for CCR7, with terminally differentiated effector memory CD45RA+ cells excluded. The CDR3 is 13 amino acids. Trimming left V 2 bases short and J 3 bases short, with 8 bases between. Germline CDR1 is WNHNN and CDR2 is SYGVQD (reference sequence). The table came from immunoSEQ multiplex PCR; TCRdb's copy has only in-frame clones and leaves some out. The table lists hundreds of thousands of clones, under 95% of them singletons. This receptor was obtained from a man younger than 45 in good health. The sequencing sample was made of naive CD8+ T cells sorted from blood. The chain joins TRBV10-1 to TRBJ2-7; tentative D call: TRBD2 (6 bases). Here the CDR3 DNA reads TGCGCCAGCAGTGAGGGACTAAACTACGAGCAGTACTTC. Translated, it gives CASSEGLNYEQYF.